One and the same sample provided the 17 T cell receptor beta chains below, sequenced in a study of glioma-infiltrating T cells after dendritic cell vaccination. Measured with immunoSEQ multiplex PCR; TCRdb has only the in-frame clones, and not every one. The data hold roughly 570 clones, with around 84% observed a single time. The starting material was tumor tissue, obtained before dendritic cell vaccination. Source of these receptors: a human donor with glioblastoma.

This rearrangement joins TRBV6-4 to TRBJ1-1; D unresolved. Looked up from germline, CDR1 is MRHNA and CDR2 is SNTAGT. The V end lost 5 bases, the J end lost 11 bases, and 18 bases lay between the germline ends. The CDR3 extends over 13 amino acids. The CDR3 here is CASSPERGESAFF. DNA for the CDR3: TGTGCCAGCAGTCCGGAACGGGGAGAATCGGCTTTCTTT.

This chain uses TRBV6-5 with TRBJ2-7, with D maybe TRBD1 (5 bases). Deletions cut 5 bases from V and 4 bases from J, with 12 bases between. The CDR3 extends over 13 amino acids. From germline, CDR1 is MNHEY and CDR2 SVGAGI. As DNA, the CDR3 is TGTGCCAGCAGTACCGACAGATTATACGAGCAGTACTTC. As protein: CASSTDRLYEQYF.

V usage is TRBV6-5 and J usage is TRBJ2-3, with TRBD2 matching over 11 bases. The CDR3 extends over 16 amino acids. Trimming took 2 bases from V and 2 from J; bases not matched to a gene: 3. CDR1 and CDR2 (germline): MNHEY, SVGAGI. The CDR3 sequence is CASSYRTSGYTDTQYF. For the CDR3, the DNA is TGTGCCAGCAGTTACCGGACTAGCGGGTACACAGATACGCAGTATTTT.

The sample holds one count of this clone. This chain joins TRBV19 and TRBJ2-1; 11 nucleotides line up with TRBD2. The CDR3 contains 15 residues. Germline lookup yields CDR1 LNHDA and CDR2 SQIVND (reference sequence). V shed 9 bases, J shed 4 bases, and the junction held 8 bases outside the gene matches. The CDR3 protein is CASRDPSGGYNEQFF. The CDR3 DNA reads TGTGCCAGCCGGGATCCTAGCGGGGGGTACAATGAGCAGTTCTTC.

J is TRBJ2-2 and V is TRBV7-2, with D unclear. The CDR3 extends over 15 amino acids. Trimming took 2 bases from V and 5 from J, leaving 12 bases between them. In germline, CDR1 is SGHTA, CDR2 FQGNSA. Here the CDR3 reads CASSLRGQNTGELFF. The CDR3 DNA reads TGTGCCAGCAGCTTAAGAGGCCAGAATACCGGGGAGCTGTTTTTT.

The rearrangement links TRBV30 to TRBJ1-1; D is unclear. Germline V gene lookup returns CDR1 GTSNPN and CDR2 SVGIG (reference sequence). CDR3 length: 11 residues. The germline V and J ends were trimmed by 2 bases and 3 bases, with 4 bases remaining between them. The CDR3 DNA reads as TGTGCCTGGAGTTCCTACACTGAAGCTTTCTTT. It encodes CAWSSYTEAFF.

This chain uses TRBV11-2 with TRBJ2-7; perhaps TRBD1 as D (6 bases). The CDR3 consists of 15 residues. Germline lookup yields CDR1 SGHAT and CDR2 FQNNGV. The V gene lost 5 bases and the J gene lost 5 bases, with 19 bases spanning the gap. The CDR3 sequence is CASSRRAGESNEQYF. CDR3 in DNA: TGTGCCAGCAGCCGCCGGGCAGGGGAATCGAACGAGCAGTACTTC.

V usage is TRBV28 and J usage is TRBJ2-2; D is undetermined. Germline CDR1 reads MDHEN; CDR2 reads SYDVKM. Deletions cut 1 base from V and 1 base from J, with 4 bases between. The CDR3 totals 14 residues. The CDR3, as DNA: TGTGCCAGCAGTTTATCCAGGAACACCGGGGAGCTGTTTTTT. It specifies CASSLSRNTGELFF.

This clone is hyperexpanded in the sample. The gene calls are TRBV6-6 and TRBJ2-7; weak D call: TRBD2 (7 bases). Trimming stripped 4 bases from V and 3 bases from J, with 13 bases between. The CDR3 spans 14 residues. The germline gives CDR1 MNHNY, CDR2 SVGAGI (reference sequence). The CDR3 loop is CASSLGGAVYEQYF. The CDR3 nucleotides read TGTGCCAGCAGTTTAGGGGGGGCGGTCTACGAGCAGTACTTC.

The chain is built from TRBV21-1 and TRBJ2-3; TRBD2, as called in the table, went unchecked against the DNA. TRBV21-1 constitutes a pseudogene. There are 16 residues in the CDR3. The CDR3 is CASSKGRQGLVLLQYF. Here the CDR3 DNA reads TGTGCCAGCAGCAAAGGTCGACAGGGACTAGTCCTGCTGCAGTATTTT.

This clone was seen more than once but under ten times. The chain combines TRBV9 with TRBJ1-6; 7 nucleotides match TRBD1. Germline loops: CDR1 SGDLS, CDR2 YYNGEE. J lost 7 bases, V lost 4 bases, and 8 bases had no gene match. The CDR3 spans 15 residues. CDR3 coding DNA: TGTGCCAGCAGCCCAGGGATAGGGGGCAATTCACCCCTCCACTTT. It yields the protein CASSPGIGGNSPLHF.

The chain has TRBV6-5 and TRBJ2-3; 8 bases line up with TRBD2. Per germline, CDR1 MNHEY and CDR2 SVGAGI. The CDR3 is 16 residues long. V was clipped by 4 bases and J by 4 bases; unmatched bases: 10. The CDR3 loop is CASSSLGRRGADTQYF. The CDR3 DNA follows: TGTGCCAGCAGTTCCCTAGGTCGGCGGGGGGCAGATACGCAGTATTTT.

The chain uses TRBV15 and TRBJ2-5, with D uncertain. Germline CDR1 is LNHNV and CDR2 is YYDKDF (reference sequence). Trimming shortened V by 2 bases and J by 0 bases, and 7 bases separated the two germline ends. This CDR3 contains 14 residues. CDR3 loop: CATSRQRYQETQYF. CDR3 sequence (DNA): TGTGCCACCAGCAGACAACGGTACCAAGAGACCCAGTACTTC. Looking up the rest from reference TRBV15 and TRBJ2-5 gives the full variable domain: DAMVIQNPRYQVTQFGKPVTLSCSQTLNHNVMYWYQQKSSQAPKLLFHYYDKDFNNEADTPDNFQSRRPNTSFCFLDIRSPGLGDTAMYLCATSRQRYQETQYFGPGTRLLVL.

The chain employs TRBV4-1 and TRBJ2-1; 8 nucleotides agree with TRBD2. Trimming removed 4 bases from V and 0 bases from J; junction bases left unmatched: 8. Germline V CDR1 and CDR2: MGHRA, YSYEKL. This CDR3 is built from 17 residues. The CDR3 DNA is TGCGCCAGCAGCCGGGGACTAGGCCCGAGCTCCTACAATGAGCAGTTCTTC. It yields the protein CASSRGLGPSSYNEQFF.

This CDR3 is CASSRTSGGDNPWELFF. The DNA for the CDR3 is TGCGCCAGCAGTAGGACTAGCGGGGGGGACAATCCGTGGGAGCTGTTTTTT. The rearrangement joins TRBV4-3 to TRBJ2-2, with 15 bases identical to TRBD2. V shed 6 bases and J 9 bases; nucleotides not matched to a gene: 11. The CDR3 is 17 residues long. The V gene's germline CDR1 is LGHNA and CDR2 YSLEER.

V gene TRBV28 combines with J gene TRBJ2-3; 9 bases are a match to TRBD1. Germline V gene data show CDR1 as MDHEN and CDR2 as SYDVKM. V dropped 5 bases and J dropped 3; count of bases not matched to a gene: 9. The CDR3 length is 16 residues. CDR3 DNA sequence: TGTGCCAGCAGTGGCGGGACAGGGCGGGGAACAGATACGCAGTATTTT. As protein: CASSGGTGRGTDTQYF.

The gene calls are TRBV5-6 and TRBJ1-4, with 8 bases fitting TRBD1. Germline V gene sequence: CDR1 SGHDT, CDR2 YYEEEE. This CDR3 contains 16 residues. With V trimmed by 3 bases and J by 3 bases, 7 bases remained unmatched. Here the CDR3 DNA reads TGTGCCAGCAGCTCAATCCAGGGGGCTGCTAATGAAAAACTGTTTTTT. It codes for CASSSIQGAANEKLFF. The full variable domain, completed using reference TRBV5-6 and TRBJ1-4, is DAGVTQSPTHLIKTRGQQVTLRCSPKSGHDTVSWYQQALGQGPQFIFQYYEEEERQRGNFPDRFSGHQFPNYSSELNVNALLLGDSALYLCASSSIQGAANEKLFFGSGTQLSVL.